A single sample is the source of the 3 T cell receptor beta chains below, sequenced in a study of blood T cell repertoires in COVID-19. The assay was immunoSEQ multiplex PCR, and TCRdb's table has in-frame clones only and misses some. Of more than 250,000 clones listed, around nine tenths are singletons. Material: PBMCs or T cells enriched from blood (not recorded which). These receptors were taken from a woman in her thirties who had recovered from COVID-19.

A few counts support this clone. The J gene is TRBJ1-2, the V gene TRBV19, with 9 bases matching TRBD1. CDR1 is LNHDA, CDR2 SQIVND, per germline (reference sequence). The CDR3 extends over 16 amino acids. Germline trimming cut 5 bases from V and 7 bases from J; bases unmatched to any gene: 14. CDR3: CASSAGTGSDPGGYTF. CDR3 sequence (DNA): TGTGCCAGTAGTGCCGGGACAGGGTCAGACCCCGGTGGCTACACCTTC.

V gene TRBV2 combines with J gene TRBJ1-1; D may be TRBD1 (5 bases). V lost 4 bases and J lost 2, with 11 bases in between. Germline values: CDR1 SNHLY, CDR2 FYNNEI. The CDR3 consists of 14 residues. CDR3 sequence: CASSGRGANTEAFF. CDR3 bases: TGTGCCAGCAGTGGGAGGGGAGCCAACACTGAAGCTTTCTTT.

This clone was recorded only once. The V gene is TRBV9, the J gene TRBJ2-7, with a tentative D call TRBD2 (5 bases). The CDR3 extends over 14 amino acids. Trimming removed 2 bases at V and 6 bases at J, with 15 bases between. CDR1 and CDR2 (germline): SGDLS, YYNGEE. CDR3 nucleotides: TGTGCCAGCAGCGTCGAGGTACGGGGTGGCGAGCAGTACTTC. Translation gives CASSVEVRGGEQYF.